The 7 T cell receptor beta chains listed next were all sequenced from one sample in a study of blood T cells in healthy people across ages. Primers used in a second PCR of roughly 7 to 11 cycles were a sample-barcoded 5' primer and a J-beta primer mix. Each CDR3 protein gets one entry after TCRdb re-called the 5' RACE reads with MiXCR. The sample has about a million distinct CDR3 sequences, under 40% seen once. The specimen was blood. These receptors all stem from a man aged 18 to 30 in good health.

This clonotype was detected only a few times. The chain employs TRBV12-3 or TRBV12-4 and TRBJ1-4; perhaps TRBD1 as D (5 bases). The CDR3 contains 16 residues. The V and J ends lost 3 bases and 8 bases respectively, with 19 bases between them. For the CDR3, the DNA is TGTGCCAGCAGTTTCGGGTCGGGGGGTGCTTCCGAAAAACTGTTTTTT. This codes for CASSFGSGGASEKLFF.

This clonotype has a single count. CDR3: CASSLHVGKGELFF. The CDR3 DNA follows: TGCGCCAGCAGCTTGCACGTCGGGAAGGGGGAGCTGTTTTTT. The chain links TRBV5-1 to TRBJ2-2; D is possibly TRBD2 (5 bases). Trimming removed 1 base from V and 8 bases from J, with 12 bases in between. Germline-derived CDR1 and CDR2 are SGHRS and YFSETQ. This CDR3 is 14 amino acids long.

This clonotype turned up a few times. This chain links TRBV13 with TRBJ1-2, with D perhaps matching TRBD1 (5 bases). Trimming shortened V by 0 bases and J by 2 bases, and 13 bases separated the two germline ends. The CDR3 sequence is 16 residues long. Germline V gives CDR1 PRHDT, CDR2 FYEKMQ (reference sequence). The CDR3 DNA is TGTGCCAGCAGCTTAGGGTCCTTGACAGAGAACTATGGCTACACCTTC. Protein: CASSLGSLTENYGYTF.

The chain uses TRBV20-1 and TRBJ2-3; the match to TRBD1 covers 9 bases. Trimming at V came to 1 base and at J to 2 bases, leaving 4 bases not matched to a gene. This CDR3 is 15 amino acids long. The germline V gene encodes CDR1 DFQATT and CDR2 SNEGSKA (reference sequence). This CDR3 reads CSARGGQGFTDTQYF. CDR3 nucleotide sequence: TGCAGTGCTAGAGGAGGACAGGGGTTCACAGATACGCAGTATTTT.

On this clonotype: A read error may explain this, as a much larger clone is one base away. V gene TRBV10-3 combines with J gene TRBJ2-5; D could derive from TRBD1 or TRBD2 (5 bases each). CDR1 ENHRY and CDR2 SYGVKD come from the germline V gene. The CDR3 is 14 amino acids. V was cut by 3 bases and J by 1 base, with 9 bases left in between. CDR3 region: CAISEGDGQETQYF. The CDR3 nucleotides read TGTGCCATCAGTGAAGGGGACGGCCAAGAGACCCAGTACTTC.

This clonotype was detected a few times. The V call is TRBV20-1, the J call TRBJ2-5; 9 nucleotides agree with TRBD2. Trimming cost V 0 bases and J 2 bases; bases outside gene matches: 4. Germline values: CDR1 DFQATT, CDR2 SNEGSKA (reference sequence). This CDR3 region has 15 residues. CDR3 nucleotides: TGCAGTGCTAGAGATGGTAGCGGGGGACAAGAGACCCAGTACTTC. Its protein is CSARDGSGGQETQYF.

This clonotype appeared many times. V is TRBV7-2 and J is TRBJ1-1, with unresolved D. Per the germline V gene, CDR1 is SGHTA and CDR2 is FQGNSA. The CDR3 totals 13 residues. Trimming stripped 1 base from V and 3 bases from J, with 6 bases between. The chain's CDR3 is CASSLERDTEAFF. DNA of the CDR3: TGTGCCAGCAGCTTAGAGAGGGACACTGAAGCTTTCTTT. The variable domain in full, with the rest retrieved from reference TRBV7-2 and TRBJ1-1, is GAGVSQSPSNKVTEKGKDVELRCDPISGHTALYWYRQSLGQGLEFLIYFQGNSAPDKSGLPSDRFSAERTGGSVSTLTIQRTQQEDSAVYLCASSLERDTEAFFGQGTRLTVV.